This T cell receptor beta chain comes out of a study of cytomegalovirus exposure and HLA in healthy donors. Repertoires were generated with immunoSEQ multiplex PCR, while TCRdb's copy carries only in-frame clones and drops some. This table holds around 300,000 clones, over 75% found once. Worth noting for this clone: No antigen is known for it.

Study results and limitations: Under in vitro conditions, a few CMV-associated chains were confirmed as specific for CMV antigens.

Trimming pared 0 bases from V and 2 bases from J, leaving 10 bases between. The germline CDR1 and CDR2 sequences are GTSNPN and SVGIG (reference sequence). The CDR3 sequence is 14 residues long. Sequencing used PBMCs. The chain uses TRBV30 and TRBJ1-1; D not certain. The sequence derives from a woman aged 18-30 years in good health and CMV-seronegative. The DNA of the CDR3 is TGTGCCTGGAGTGTTGGAGGGAGCAACACTGAAGCTTTCTTT. The encoded protein is CAWSVGGSNTEAFF.